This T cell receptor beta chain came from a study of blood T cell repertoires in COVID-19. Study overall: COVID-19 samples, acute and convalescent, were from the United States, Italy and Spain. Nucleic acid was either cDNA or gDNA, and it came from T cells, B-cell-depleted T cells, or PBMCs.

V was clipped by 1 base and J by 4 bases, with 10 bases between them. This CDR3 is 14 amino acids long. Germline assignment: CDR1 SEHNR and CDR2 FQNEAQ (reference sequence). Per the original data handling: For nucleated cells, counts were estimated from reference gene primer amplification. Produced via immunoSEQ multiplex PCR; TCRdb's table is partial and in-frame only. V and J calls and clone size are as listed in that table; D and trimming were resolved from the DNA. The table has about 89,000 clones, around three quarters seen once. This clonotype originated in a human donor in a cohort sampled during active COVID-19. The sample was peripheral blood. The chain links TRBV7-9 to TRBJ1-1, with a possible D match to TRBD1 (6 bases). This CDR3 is CASSLVLGGTEAFF. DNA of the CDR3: TGTGCCAGCAGCTTAGTTCTAGGGGGCACTGAAGCTTTCTTT.